These T cell receptor beta chains were read from a single sample in a study of technical replicates of blood from a handful of donors. TCRdb's table, derived via immunoSEQ multiplex PCR, lists solely in-frame clones and lacks some. The sample shows about 94,000 clones, about 96% of them seen only once. Sequencing was carried out using T cells isolated from PBMCs. The receptors here all came from a human donor in good health. Each CDR3 is given with its conserved first and last residue. The D gene is left open where the match is weak.

J | D | V | CDR3
TRBJ2-1 | . | TRBV4-1 | CASSQGAAGSSYNEQFF
TRBJ2-1 | TRBD2 | TRBV12-5 | CASALRTSGSYEQFF
TRBJ2-1 | TRBD2 | TRBV4-3 | CASSQEPRTSGMINEQFF
TRBJ2-7 | . | TRBV21-1 | CASSKPRGLGEQYF
TRBJ2-5 | TRBD2 | TRBV6-1 | CASSWILAVEETQYF
TRBJ2-4 | TRBD2 | TRBV10-1 | CASSEPGLEKIYF
TRBJ2-1 | TRBD2 | TRBV7-3 | CASSSIAGAGNEQFF
TRBJ1-5 | TRBD1 | TRBV5-1 | CASSLGQGLGQPQHF
TRBJ1-1 | . | TRBV13 | CASSLGRGNTEAFF
TRBJ1-2 | . | TRBV15 | CATYPGGALGYTF
TRBJ1-1 | . | TRBV6-5 | CASSYSGVFGGTEAFF
TRBJ2-5 | . | TRBV9 | CASSPTTMETQYF
TRBJ2-5 | TRBD2 | TRBV10-3 | CAISELAGQETQYF
TRBJ2-1 | TRBD2 | TRBV28 | CASSLVVAGEYEQFF
TRBJ2-3 | . | TRBV5-1 | CASSFSGRLTDTQYF